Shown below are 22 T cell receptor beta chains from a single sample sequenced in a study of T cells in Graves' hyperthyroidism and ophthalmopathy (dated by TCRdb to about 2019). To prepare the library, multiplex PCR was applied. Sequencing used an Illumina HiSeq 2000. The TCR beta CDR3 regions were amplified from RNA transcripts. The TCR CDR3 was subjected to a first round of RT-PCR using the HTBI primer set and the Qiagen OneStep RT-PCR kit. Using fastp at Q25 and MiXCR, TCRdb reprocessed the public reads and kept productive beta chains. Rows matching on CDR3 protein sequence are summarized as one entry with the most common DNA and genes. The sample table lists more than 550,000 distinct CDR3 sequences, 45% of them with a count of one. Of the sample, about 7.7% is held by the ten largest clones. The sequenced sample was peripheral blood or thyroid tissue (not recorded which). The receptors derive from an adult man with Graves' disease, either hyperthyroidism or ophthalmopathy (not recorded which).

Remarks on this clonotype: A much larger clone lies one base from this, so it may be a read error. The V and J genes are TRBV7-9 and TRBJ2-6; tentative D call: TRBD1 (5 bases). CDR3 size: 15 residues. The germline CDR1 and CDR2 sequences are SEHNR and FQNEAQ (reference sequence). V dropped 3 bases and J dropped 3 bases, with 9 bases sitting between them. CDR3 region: CASSFGQIGANVLTF. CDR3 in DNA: TGTGCCAGCAGCTTCGGACAAATTGGGGCCAACGTCCTGACTTTC.

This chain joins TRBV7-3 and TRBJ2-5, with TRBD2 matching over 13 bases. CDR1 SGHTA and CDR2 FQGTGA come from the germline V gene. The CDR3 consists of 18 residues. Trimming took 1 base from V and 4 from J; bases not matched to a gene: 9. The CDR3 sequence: CASSLRLGTSGTGETQYF. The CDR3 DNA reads TGTGCCAGCAGCTTAAGGCTTGGGACTAGCGGGACGGGAGAGACCCAGTACTTC.

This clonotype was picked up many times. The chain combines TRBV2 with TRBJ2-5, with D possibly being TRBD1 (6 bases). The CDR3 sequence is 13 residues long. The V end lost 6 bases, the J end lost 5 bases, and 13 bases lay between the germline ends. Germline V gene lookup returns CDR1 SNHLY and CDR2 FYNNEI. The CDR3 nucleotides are TGTGCCAGCAGCCTCAGGGGAAGGGAGACCCAGTACTTC. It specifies CASSLRGRETQYF.

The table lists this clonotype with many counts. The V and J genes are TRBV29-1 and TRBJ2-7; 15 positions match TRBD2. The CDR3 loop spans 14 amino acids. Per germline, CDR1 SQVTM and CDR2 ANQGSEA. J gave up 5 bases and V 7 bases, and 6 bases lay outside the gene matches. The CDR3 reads CSAGGTSGGNEQYF. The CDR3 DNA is TGCAGCGCCGGAGGGACTAGCGGGGGGAACGAGCAGTACTTC.

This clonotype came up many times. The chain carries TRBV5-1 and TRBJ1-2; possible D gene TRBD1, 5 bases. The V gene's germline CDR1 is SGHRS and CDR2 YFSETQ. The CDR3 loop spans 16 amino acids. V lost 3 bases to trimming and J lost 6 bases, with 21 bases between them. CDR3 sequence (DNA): TGCGCCAGCAGCTCGCAGCACGGGACGGTTCTCAATGGCTACACCTTC. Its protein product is CASSSQHGTVLNGYTF.

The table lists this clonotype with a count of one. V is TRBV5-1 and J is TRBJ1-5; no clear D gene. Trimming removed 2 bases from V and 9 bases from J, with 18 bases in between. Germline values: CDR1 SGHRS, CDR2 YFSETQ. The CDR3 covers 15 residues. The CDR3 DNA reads TGCGCCAGCAGCTTCTATTCGTCCCACCCCACGCCCCAGCATTTT. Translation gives CASSFYSSHPTPQHF.

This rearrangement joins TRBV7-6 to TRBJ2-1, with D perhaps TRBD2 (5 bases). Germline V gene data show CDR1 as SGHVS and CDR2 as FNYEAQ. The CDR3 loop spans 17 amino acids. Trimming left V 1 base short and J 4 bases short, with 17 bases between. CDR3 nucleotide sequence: TGTGCCAGCAGCTTAGTTGTCGAGGGTTTAGTTTACAATGAGCAGTTCTTC. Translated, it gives CASSLVVEGLVYNEQFF. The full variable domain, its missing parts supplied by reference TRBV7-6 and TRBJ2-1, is GAGVSQSPRYKVTKRGQDVALRCDPISGHVSLYWYRQALGQGPEFLTYFNYEAQQDKSGLPNDRFSAERPEGSISTLTIQRTEQRDSAMYRCASSLVVEGLVYNEQFFGPGTRLTVL.

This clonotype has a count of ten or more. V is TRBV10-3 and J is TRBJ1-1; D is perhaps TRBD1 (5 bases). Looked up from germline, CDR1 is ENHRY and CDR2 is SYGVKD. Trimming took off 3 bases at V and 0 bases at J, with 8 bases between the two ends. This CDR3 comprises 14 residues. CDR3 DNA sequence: TGTGCCATCAGTGAAAAGGGGATGAACACTGAAGCTTTCTTT. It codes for CAISEKGMNTEAFF.

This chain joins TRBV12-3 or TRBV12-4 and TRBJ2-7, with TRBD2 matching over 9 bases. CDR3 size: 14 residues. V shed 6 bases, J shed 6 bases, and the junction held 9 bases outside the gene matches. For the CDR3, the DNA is TGTGCCAGCAGCCATCTAGCGGGATCTGCCGAGCAGTACTTC. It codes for CASSHLAGSAEQYF.

This CDR3 is CASTKSLNTEAFF. DNA for the CDR3: TGTGCCAGCACCAAGAGCCTGAACACTGAAGCTTTCTTT. This chain uses TRBV6-6 with TRBJ1-1; D unclear. The CDR3 sequence is 13 residues long. V lost 7 bases to trimming and J lost 0 bases, with 9 bases between them. The germline CDR1 and CDR2 sequences are MNHNY and SVGAGI (reference sequence).

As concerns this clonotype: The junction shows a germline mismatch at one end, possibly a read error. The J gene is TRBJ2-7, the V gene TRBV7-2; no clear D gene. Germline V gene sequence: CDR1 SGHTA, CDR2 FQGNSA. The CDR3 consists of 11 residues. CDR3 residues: CASSLLYGQYF. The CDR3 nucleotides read TGTGCCAGCAGCTTGTTGTACGGGCAGTACTTC.

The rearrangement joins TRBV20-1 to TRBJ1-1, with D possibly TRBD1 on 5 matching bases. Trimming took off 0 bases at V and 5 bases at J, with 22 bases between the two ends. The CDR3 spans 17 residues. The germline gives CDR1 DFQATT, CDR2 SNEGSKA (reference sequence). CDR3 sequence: CSARDLFGEQESTEAFF. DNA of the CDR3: TGCAGTGCTAGAGATCTCTTCGGGGAACAGGAGAGTACTGAAGCTTTCTTT.

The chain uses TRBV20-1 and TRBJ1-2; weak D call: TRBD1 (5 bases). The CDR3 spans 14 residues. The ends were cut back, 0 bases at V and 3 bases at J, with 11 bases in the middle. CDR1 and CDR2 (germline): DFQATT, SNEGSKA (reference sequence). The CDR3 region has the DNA TGCAGTGCTAGAGAGGGGGGGTTTCACTATGGCTACACCTTC. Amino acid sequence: CSAREGGFHYGYTF.

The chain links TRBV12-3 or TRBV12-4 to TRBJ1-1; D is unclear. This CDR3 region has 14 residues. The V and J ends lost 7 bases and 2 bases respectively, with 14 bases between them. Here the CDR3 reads CASTSGLFNTEAFF. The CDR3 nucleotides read TGTGCCAGCACCTCGGGTCTCTTTAACACTGAAGCTTTCTTT.

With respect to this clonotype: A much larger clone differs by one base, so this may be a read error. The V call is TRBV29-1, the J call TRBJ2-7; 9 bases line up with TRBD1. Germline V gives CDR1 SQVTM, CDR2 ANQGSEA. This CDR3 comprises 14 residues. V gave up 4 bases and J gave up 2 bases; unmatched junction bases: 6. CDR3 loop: CSVVADRGAYEQYF. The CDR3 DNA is TGCAGCGTTGTAGCGGACAGGGGAGCCTACGAGCAGTACTTC.

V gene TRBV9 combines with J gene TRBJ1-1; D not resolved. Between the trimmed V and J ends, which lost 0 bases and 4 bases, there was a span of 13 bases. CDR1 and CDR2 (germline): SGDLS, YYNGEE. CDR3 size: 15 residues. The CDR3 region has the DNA TGTGCCAGCAGCGTAGGATCGGCGATGGGCACTGAAGCTTTCTTT. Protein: CASSVGSAMGTEAFF. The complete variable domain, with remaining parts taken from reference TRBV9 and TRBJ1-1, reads DSGVTQTPKHLITATGQRVTLRCSPRSGDLSVYWYQQSLDQGLQFLIQYYNGEERAKGNILERFSAQQFPDLHSELNLSSLELGDSALYFCASSVGSAMGTEAFFGQGTRLTVV.

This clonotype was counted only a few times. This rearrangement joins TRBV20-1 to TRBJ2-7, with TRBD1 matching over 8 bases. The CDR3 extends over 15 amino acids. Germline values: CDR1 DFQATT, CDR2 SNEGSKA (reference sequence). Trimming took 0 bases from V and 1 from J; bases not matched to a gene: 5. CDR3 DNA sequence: TGCAGTGCTAGAGACCAGACAGGGGTGTCCTACGAGCAGTACTTC. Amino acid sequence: CSARDQTGVSYEQYF.

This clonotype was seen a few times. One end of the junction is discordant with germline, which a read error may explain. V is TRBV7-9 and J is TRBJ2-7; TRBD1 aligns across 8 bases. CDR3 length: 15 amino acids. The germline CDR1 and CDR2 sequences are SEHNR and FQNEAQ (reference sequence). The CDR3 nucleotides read TGCGCCAGCAGCTTTTCCGGGACAGGCTCCTACGAGCAGTACTTC. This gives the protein CASSFSGTGSYEQYF.

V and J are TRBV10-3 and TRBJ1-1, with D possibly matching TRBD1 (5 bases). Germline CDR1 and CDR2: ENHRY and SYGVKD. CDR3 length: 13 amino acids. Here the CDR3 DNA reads TGTGCTAGAGATTTCCAGGGAGGCACTGAAGCTTTCTTT. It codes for CARDFQGGTEAFF.

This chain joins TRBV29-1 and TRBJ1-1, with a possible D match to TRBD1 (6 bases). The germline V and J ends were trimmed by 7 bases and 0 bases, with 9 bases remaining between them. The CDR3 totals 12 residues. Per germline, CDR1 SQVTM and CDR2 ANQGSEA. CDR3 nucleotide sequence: TGCAGCGGCAGGGGAATGAACACTGAAGCTTTCTTT. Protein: CSGRGMNTEAFF.

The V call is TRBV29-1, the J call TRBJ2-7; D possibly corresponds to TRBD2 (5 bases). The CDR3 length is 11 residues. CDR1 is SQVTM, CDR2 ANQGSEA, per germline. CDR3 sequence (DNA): TGCAGACTGCCGGGGACCTACGAGCAGTACTTC. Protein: CRLPGTYEQYF.

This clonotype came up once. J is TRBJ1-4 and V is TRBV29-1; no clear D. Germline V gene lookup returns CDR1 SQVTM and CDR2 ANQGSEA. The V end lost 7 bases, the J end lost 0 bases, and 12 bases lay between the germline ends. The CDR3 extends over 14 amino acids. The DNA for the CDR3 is TGCAGCGCCCGGCCGGGCTCAACTAATGAAAAACTGTTTTTT. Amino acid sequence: CSARPGSTNEKLFF.